A single sample is the source of the 9 T cell receptor beta chains below, sequenced in a study of T cell responses to AZD1222 COVID-19 vaccine. Produced via immunoSEQ multiplex PCR; TCRdb's table is partial and in-frame only. The table records about 90,000 clones, approximately 81% of them present only once. Sequences were derived from peripheral blood, sampled 28 days after the second AZD1222 dose. The receptor set was obtained from an adult who received the AZD1222 COVID-19 vaccine.

The chain employs TRBV19 and TRBJ1-2; TRBD1 matches at 9 bases. In germline, CDR1 is LNHDA, CDR2 SQIVND (reference sequence). The J segment lost 3 bases and the V segment lost 5 bases, leaving 7 bases of the junction unmatched. The CDR3 loop spans 15 amino acids. The CDR3 region has the DNA TGTGCCAGTAGTCCAGGACAGGGGAGGGACTATGGCTACACCTTC. This translates into CASSPGQGRDYGYTF.

For the CDR3, the DNA is TGCGCCAGCAGCCAAGAACCAGGGGACATCTTCGCCTATGGCTACACCTTC. Translating it yields CASSQEPGDIFAYGYTF. The chain joins TRBV4-1 to TRBJ1-2; D is possibly TRBD1 (6 bases). Germline assignment: CDR1 MGHRA and CDR2 YSYEKL. V lost 0 bases to trimming and J lost 4 bases, with 18 bases between them. The CDR3 has 17 amino acids.

This sequence joins TRBV25-1 and TRBJ1-6; a possible D gene is TRBD1 (5 bases). Germline CDR1 MGHDK, CDR2 SYGVNS. V was trimmed by 1 base and J by 7 bases, leaving 17 bases between them. This CDR3 comprises 17 residues. The CDR3 DNA sequence: TGTGCCAGCAGTGAATCTCCCGCAGGGAGGATCAATTCACCCCTCCACTTT. Translating it yields CASSESPAGRINSPLHF.

The rearrangement joins TRBV5-1 to TRBJ2-5; the D is unclear. This CDR3 has 14 amino acids. Germline CDR1 reads SGHRS; CDR2 reads YFSETQ. Trimming removed 1 base from V and 5 bases from J, with 12 bases in between. The CDR3 bases are TGCGCCAGCAGCTTGTCCGGGCTATCGGAGACCCAGTACTTC. The encoded protein is CASSLSGLSETQYF.

The V call is TRBV9, the J call TRBJ2-3; no firm D call. The V and J ends lost 0 bases and 4 bases respectively, with 9 bases between them. Germline loops: CDR1 SGDLS, CDR2 YYNGEE. The CDR3 runs to 14 residues. The CDR3 DNA reads TGTGCCAGCAGCGTAGCTCCACGTGCAGATACGCAGTATTTT. Amino acids: CASSVAPRADTQYF.

The J gene is TRBJ1-2, the V gene TRBV7-8, with TRBD1 as a possible D gene (5 bases). The CDR3 is 15 residues long. The germline V and J ends were trimmed by 5 bases and 0 bases, with 13 bases remaining between them. The V gene's germline CDR1 is SGHVS and CDR2 FQNEAQ. CDR3 nucleotides: TGTGCCAGCAGCCCAATGACAGTGCCTAACTATGGCTACACCTTC. It encodes CASSPMTVPNYGYTF. Based on the CDR3 plus reference TRBV7-8 and TRBJ1-2, the full variable domain is GAGVSQSPRYKVAKRGQDVALRCDPISGHVSLFWYQQALGQGPEFLTYFQNEAQLDKSGLPSDRFFAERPEGSVSTLKIQRTQQEDSAVYLCASSPMTVPNYGYTFGSGTRLTVV.

This chain connects TRBV6-5 to TRBJ2-1; 10 nucleotides align to TRBD2. Per the germline V gene, CDR1 is MNHEY and CDR2 is SVGAGI. This CDR3 is 13 amino acids long. V lost 8 bases and J lost 7; bases outside the gene matches: 5. The CDR3 coding sequence is TGTGCCAGCTGGCTAGCGGGGGTAAATGAGCAGTTCTTC. It translates to CASWLAGVNEQFF.

This chain links TRBV19 with TRBJ1-2, with D possibly TRBD1 on 5 matching bases. This CDR3 contains 14 residues. Germline V CDR1 and CDR2: LNHDA, SQIVND (reference sequence). With 7 bases removed from V and 4 bases from J, the gap between germline ends came to 16 bases. CDR3 DNA sequence: TGTGCCAGTAACGGGGCAACAAGAGGCTATGGCTACACCTTC. This sequence encodes CASNGATRGYGYTF.

The V gene is TRBV11-2, the J gene TRBJ2-3; TRBD1 matches at 9 bases. This CDR3 region has 16 residues. Unmatched junction bases numbered 12, after V lost 5 bases and J lost 6 bases. Germline V gene lookup returns CDR1 SGHAT and CDR2 FQNNGV. In DNA form, the CDR3 reads TGTGCCAGCAGCACACGCGGGACAGGGCCTCCCGATACGCAGTATTTT. Translation gives CASSTRGTGPPDTQYF.